This TCR beta chain was identified in a study of monozygotic twins with inflammatory bowel disease. Study findings and constraints: Distinction of different T cell subtypes was not possible.

Unsorted whole blood yielded the total RNA, with T cells left unselected. Concerning this clonotype: Its antigen is still unknown.

CDR3 length: 15 residues. CDR1 and CDR2 from the germline V gene are KGHSH and LQKENI. Researchers used template switching to add UMIs featuring a 6-nucleotide sample barcode. Two rounds of nested PCR, of around 16 and 10 cycles, were run on TCRalpha and TCRbeta cDNA. For each CDR3 protein, TCRdb gives one entry from its re-call of the 5' RACE reads, without DNA. Its listing shows 440,000 or so distinct CDR3 sequences. Sequenced input: blood. This clonotype was sampled from a human donor with ulcerative colitis or Crohn's disease, or a healthy co-twin of an affected twin (not recorded which). V is TRBV18 and J is TRBJ2-7; TCRdb indicates TRBD1, and absent DNA this call remains unverified. The CDR3 reads CASSEGQGVTYEQYF.